This entry lists 2 T cell receptor beta chains sequenced from one sample in a study of T-cell reconstitution after alpha-beta-depleted transplantation in children. Using unique molecular identifiers, the investigators prepared the TCRbeta library. TCRdb fed the PCR reads into MiXCR, producing one record per CDR3 protein. The table includes around 400,000 distinct CDR3 sequences, roughly 11% detected once. The material sequenced was PBMCs from the stem cell graft donor, taken from the stem cell graft. The receptors stem from a human donor who donated a stem cell graft to a child with acute myeloid leukemia.

This clonotype was seen only a few times. The chain carries TRBV25-1 and TRBJ2-3, with a weak D call TRBD2 (5 bases). Trimming cost V 3 bases and J 6 bases, with 19 bases left between them. Germline V gene data show CDR1 as MGHDK and CDR2 as SYGVNS. This CDR3 is 16 amino acids long. CDR3 bases: TGTGCCAGCAGTGACTCCCCTCCTTCCACTAGGGATACGCAGTATTTT. Protein product: CASSDSPPSTRDTQYF.

The V call is TRBV7-2, the J call TRBJ2-5; 12 bases map to TRBD1. The trim removed 5 bases at V and 6 bases at J, leaving 7 bases unmatched. There are 15 residues in the CDR3. Germline CDR1 reads SGHTA; CDR2 reads FQGNSA. This chain's CDR3 is CASSTGTGGAKTQYF. CDR3 sequence (DNA): TGTGCCAGCAGCACCGGGACAGGGGGCGCGAAGACCCAGTACTTC.